The 16 T cell receptor beta chains reported below all come from one sample, sequenced in a study of control samples from healthy donors and cancer patients. Profiling relied on immunoSEQ multiplex PCR, and the TCRdb table lists in-frame clones only, not all of them. This table holds 100,000 or so clones, 80% to 90% found once. The sample consisted of blood. The receptors were gathered from a woman between 50 and 59 years old in good health.

This clone has a single count. The rearrangement links TRBV18 to TRBJ1-6, with unresolved D. V lost 3 bases, J lost 7 bases, and 7 bases lay in between. The germline V gene encodes CDR1 KGHSH and CDR2 LQKENI. This CDR3 has 13 residues. CDR3 amino acids: CASSPNTNSPLHF. The CDR3 DNA follows: TGTGCCAGCTCACCGAACACGAATTCACCCCTCCACTTT.

The chain is built from TRBV5-4 and TRBJ1-4; 7 nucleotides align to TRBD1. Germline trimming cut 4 bases from V and 14 bases from J; bases unmatched to any gene: 14. Looked up from germline, CDR1 is SGHNT and CDR2 is YYREEE (reference sequence). The CDR3 spans 14 residues. The CDR3 DNA sequence: TGTGCCAGCAGCCCCCCAGGGGGTGGGAATAGGCTGTTTTTT. This encodes CASSPPGGGNRLFF.

The CDR3 reads CAISGDTPYEQYF. CDR3 DNA sequence: TGTGCCATCAGTGGCGACACCCCCTACGAGCAGTACTTC. The gene calls are TRBV10-3 and TRBJ2-7; D uncertain. CDR3 length equals 13 residues. CDR1 and CDR2 (germline): ENHRY, SYGVKD. V lost 4 bases and J lost 2, with 9 bases in between.

The rearrangement uses TRBV6-5 and TRBJ2-2; no clear D. V was trimmed by 5 bases and J by 4 bases, leaving 5 bases between them. From germline, CDR1 is MNHEY and CDR2 SVGAGI. The CDR3 loop spans 12 amino acids. CDR3 sequence reads: CASSHSTGELFF. The CDR3 region has the DNA TGTGCCAGCAGTCACAGCACCGGGGAGCTGTTTTTT.

This CDR3 is CASSPGVMNYEQYF. The CDR3 DNA reads as TGTGCCAGCAGCCCGGGGGTAATGAACTACGAGCAGTACTTC. The chain combines TRBV3-1 (or the pseudogene TRBV3-2) with TRBJ2-7; possibly TRBD2 for D (6 bases). The CDR3 totals 14 residues. Germline CDR1 is LGHDT and CDR2 is YNNKEL (reference sequence). V was cut by 4 bases and J by 3 bases, with 13 bases left in between.

The J gene is TRBJ2-1, the V gene TRBV14, with 7 nucleotides matching TRBD2. This CDR3 is 17 amino acids long. The V gene's germline CDR1 is SGHDN and CDR2 FVKESK. V trimming: 4 bases; J trimming: 3 bases; junction bases outside the gene matches: 12. The CDR3 reads CASSPKVGGGDYNEQFF. CDR3 DNA sequence: TGTGCCAGCAGCCCCAAGGTTGGCGGGGGAGACTACAATGAGCAGTTCTTC.

The rearrangement links TRBV13 to TRBJ2-7, with no clear D. Trimming took 4 bases from V and 2 from J, leaving 12 bases between them. This CDR3 contains 14 residues. Germline V gene lookup returns CDR1 PRHDT and CDR2 FYEKMQ (reference sequence). The CDR3 nucleotides are TGTGCCAGCAGCTCCTACGCATTCACCTACGAGCAGTACTTC. Its translation: CASSSYAFTYEQYF.

The J gene is TRBJ2-7, the V gene TRBV5-6; 8 bases map to TRBD2. V trimming: 0 bases; J trimming: 0 bases; junction bases outside the gene matches: 8. Germline-derived CDR1 and CDR2 are SGHDT and YYEEEE. The CDR3 covers 17 residues. CDR3 nucleotide sequence: TGTGCCAGCAGCTTGGGGCTCACTAGCGGAGCCTCCTACGAGCAGTACTTC. Protein sequence: CASSLGLTSGASYEQYF.

This clone was detected a few times. The chain links TRBV2 to TRBJ2-1, with a possible D match to TRBD2 (6 bases). V was clipped by 7 bases and J by 4 bases, with 11 bases between them. The CDR3 covers 13 residues. Germline CDR1 is SNHLY and CDR2 is FYNNEI. The CDR3 nucleotides are TGTGCCAGCACCCGGGAGATGTACAATGAGCAGTTCTTC. Translating gives CASTREMYNEQFF.

This chain uses TRBV7-8 with TRBJ2-1; D gene uncertain. V was cut by 6 bases and J by 0 bases, with 6 bases left in between. Germline V gives CDR1 SGHVS, CDR2 FQNEAQ. This CDR3 spans 13 amino acids. CDR3 residues: CASRAGSYNEQFF. The CDR3 DNA is TGTGCCAGCAGGGCCGGCTCCTACAATGAGCAGTTCTTC.

This chain joins TRBV28 and TRBJ1-1; the D is unclear. The CDR3 sequence is 15 residues long. Germline V lookup: CDR1 MDHEN, CDR2 SYDVKM. Trimming cost V 5 bases and J 1 base, with 14 bases left between them. This chain's CDR3 is CASSQEALTNTEAFF. CDR3 bases: TGTGCCAGCAGTCAGGAAGCTTTAACGAACACTGAAGCTTTCTTT.

The V and J genes are TRBV19 and TRBJ2-3; the match to TRBD2 covers 13 bases. Germline V gene lookup returns CDR1 LNHDA and CDR2 SQIVND (reference sequence). CDR3 length: 19 amino acids. J gave up 3 bases and V 5 bases, and 14 bases lay outside the gene matches. Here the CDR3 DNA reads TGTGCCAGTAGTCTCGGGACTAGCGGGGTCGTACAGAATACAGATACGCAGTATTTT. This encodes CASSLGTSGVVQNTDTQYF.

V is TRBV11-1 and J is TRBJ2-4, with 8 nucleotides matching TRBD1. The ends lost 5 bases at V and 7 bases at J; junction bases unmatched: 10. The CDR3 extends over 15 amino acids. Germline V CDR1 and CDR2: SGHAT, FQDESV (reference sequence). The CDR3 loop is CASSPTGDSGNIQYF. In DNA form, the CDR3 reads TGTGCCAGCAGCCCGACAGGGGACTCAGGGAACATTCAGTACTTC.

The chain uses TRBV5-5 and TRBJ1-4; 9 bases line up with TRBD1. The germline V gene has CDR1 SGHKS and CDR2 YYEKEE (reference sequence). Unmatched junction bases numbered 9, after V lost 4 bases and J lost 5 bases. The CDR3 is 16 residues long. Here the CDR3 reads CASSNRDRVRNEKLFF. The DNA for the CDR3 is TGTGCCAGCAGCAACCGGGACAGGGTCCGCAATGAAAAACTGTTTTTT. Full variable domain (remainder filled in from reference TRBV5-5 and TRBJ1-4): DAGVTQSPTHLIKTRGQQVTLRCSPISGHKSVSWYQQVLGQGPQFIFQYYEKEERGRGNFPDRFSARQFPNYSSELNVNALLLGDSALYLCASSNRDRVRNEKLFFGSGTQLSVL.

The chain recombines TRBV12-3 or TRBV12-4 with TRBJ1-1; D ambiguous. Deletions cut 3 bases from V and 1 base from J, with 6 bases between. This CDR3 spans 13 amino acids. CDR3 DNA: TGTGCCAGCAGTTTCGTGGGGAACACTGAAGCTTTCTTT. Its translation is CASSFVGNTEAFF.

The rearrangement uses TRBV7-2 and TRBJ2-7, with TRBD1 identical over 7 bases. Looked up from germline, CDR1 is SGHTA and CDR2 is FQGNSA. After removal of 6 bases from V and 3 bases from J, the junction contained 8 bases not matched to a gene. The CDR3 contains 14 residues. The CDR3 loop reads CASSNPTGYYEQYF. CDR3 DNA sequence: TGTGCCAGCAGTAATCCGACAGGGTACTACGAGCAGTACTTC.